These 5 T cell receptor beta chains were sequenced from one sample in a study of beta chain features in type 1 diabetes. Study-wide points: Type 1 diabetes patients showed a moderate but significant shortening of TCRB CDR3s in all four CD4+ subsets.

Every bit of the isolated RNA underwent reverse transcription, so sequencing read expressed TCRB transcripts. The data were produced by immunoSEQ multiplex PCR, yet TCRdb's version contains in-frame clones alone and is incomplete. The table has around 710,000 clones, around 11% seen once. The antigens of these receptors remain unknown. Sequenced input: naive CD4+ T cells from blood. These receptors originate from a man aged 25 to 40 with type 1 diabetes.

Only a few counts were recorded for this clone. The CDR3 sequence: CASSEFGTVLNEQFF. The CDR3 DNA follows: TGTGCCAGCAGTGAATTCGGGACAGTCCTCAATGAGCAGTTCTTC. The rearrangement joins TRBV25-1 to TRBJ2-1, with 7 positions matching TRBD1. The CDR3 runs to 15 residues. V was clipped by 1 base and J by 6 bases; unmatched bases: 6. Germline CDR1 is MGHDK and CDR2 is SYGVNS.

The chain uses TRBV20-1 and TRBJ1-1; no firm D call. CDR3 length equals 11 residues. V lost 3 bases and J lost 8, with 10 bases in between. The V gene's germline CDR1 is DFQATT and CDR2 SNEGSKA (reference sequence). The CDR3 here is CSASDSREAFF. DNA for the CDR3: TGCAGTGCTAGTGATTCAAGAGAAGCTTTCTTT.

This clone was observed a handful of times. V usage is TRBV5-1 and J usage is TRBJ2-5; 7 positions agree with TRBD1. The CDR3 is 15 residues long. The V and J ends lost 0 bases and 4 bases, in that order; junction bases with no gene match: 6. Germline V gene data show CDR1 as SGHRS and CDR2 as YFSETQ. CDR3 sequence: CASSLVPQGVETQYF. As DNA, the CDR3 is TGCGCCAGCAGCTTGGTTCCCCAGGGGGTAGAGACCCAGTACTTC.

The chain couples TRBV14 to TRBJ2-5; perhaps TRBD2 as D (7 bases). CDR3 size: 16 residues. The V and J ends lost 3 bases and 4 bases respectively, with 18 bases between them. Per the germline V gene, CDR1 is SGHDN and CDR2 is FVKESK. DNA of the CDR3: TGTGCCAGCAGCCACCGCCCCGGCGGGGGCCGAGAGACCCAGTACTTC. It is translated as CASSHRPGGGRETQYF. The full variable domain, in which reference TRBV14 and TRBJ2-5 provide the parts outside the CDR3, is EAGVTQFPSHSVIEKGQTVTLRCDPISGHDNLYWYRRVMGKEIKFLLHFVKESKQDESGMPNNRFLAERTGGTYSTLKVQPAELEDSGVYFCASSHRPGGGRETQYFGPGTRLLVL.

Worth noting for this clone: The junction and the germline gene differ at one end; a read error may be behind it. The chain combines TRBV18 with TRBJ2-7, with 9 nucleotides matching TRBD1. CDR1 and CDR2 (germline): KGHSH, LQKENI. This CDR3 comprises 14 residues. CDR3 loop: CASSPQGAQREQYF. In DNA, the CDR3 is TGTGCCAGCTCGCCACAGGGGGCGCAGAGGGAGCAGTACTTC.